One and the same sample provided the 24 T cell receptor beta chains below, sequenced in a study of shared clonotypes between healthy human individuals. Assay used: immunoSEQ multiplex PCR; TCRdb lists only in-frame clones, some missing. The table has a few hundred thousand clones, about 96% seen once; the top ten hold 0.32%. Sequenced: memory CD8+ T cells sorted from blood. The subset here: CD45RO+ cells pooled with CCR7-negative TemRA cells. The receptors derive from a man aged 25-45 years in good health.

The sample holds a few counts of this clone. Other DNA variants within this sample encode the same CDR3. The gene calls are TRBV28 and TRBJ2-1; D gene ambiguous. The CDR3 is 11 amino acids. V shed 3 bases and J shed 4 bases, with 1 base lying between them. The germline V gene encodes CDR1 MDHEN and CDR2 SYDVKM. Written as DNA, the CDR3 is TGTGCCAGCAGTTTTTACAATGAGCAGTTCTTC. Amino acid sequence: CASSFYNEQFF.

This rearrangement joins TRBV30 to TRBJ1-1, with D hard to call. V lost 4 bases and J 9 bases, leaving 15 bases between the germline ends. Per germline, CDR1 GTSNPN and CDR2 SVGIG (reference sequence). The CDR3 runs 12 residues. The chain's CDR3 is CAWILRGVKAFF. The CDR3 nucleotides are TGTGCCTGGATTTTACGTGGAGTAAAAGCTTTCTTT.

This clone was picked up one time. The chain uses TRBV5-1 and TRBJ2-3; 9 bases are a match to TRBD1. The CDR3 extends over 13 amino acids. With V trimmed by 4 bases and J by 5 bases, 2 bases remained unmatched. Germline-derived CDR1 and CDR2 are SGHRS and YFSETQ. Here the CDR3 reads CASSLDRGDTQYF. DNA of the CDR3: TGCGCCAGCAGCCTGGACAGGGGAGATACGCAGTATTTT.

The chain combines TRBV10-1 with TRBJ1-5; D is perhaps TRBD1 (5 bases). Germline V CDR1 and CDR2: WNHNN, SYGVQD (reference sequence). This CDR3 comprises 16 residues. V was pared by 2 bases and J by 4 bases, with 15 bases between. As DNA, the CDR3 is TGCGCCAGCAGTGAGGGGTTGGAAGGGACGAATCAGCCCCAGCATTTT. Translation gives CASSEGLEGTNQPQHF.

The V call is TRBV18, the J call TRBJ1-4, with D perhaps TRBD1 (6 bases). The CDR3 totals 14 residues. The V gene's germline CDR1 is KGHSH and CDR2 LQKENI. Trimming took 3 bases from V and 4 from J, leaving 9 bases between them. CDR3 in DNA: TGTGCCAGCTCACCCGGGACATTTAATGAAAAACTGTTTTTT. Its translation: CASSPGTFNEKLFF.

The genes are TRBV5-6 and TRBJ2-7; TRBD1 aligns across 9 bases. The V gene end was trimmed by 0 bases and the J gene end by 5 bases; junction bases not matched to a gene: 6. Germline lookup yields CDR1 SGHDT and CDR2 YYEEEE. The CDR3 runs 15 residues. CDR3 amino acids: CASSLETGTGNEQYF. The CDR3 DNA reads as TGTGCCAGCAGCTTGGAGACCGGGACAGGGAACGAGCAGTACTTC.

This clone showed up just a few times. This chain connects TRBV4-2 to TRBJ2-2, with TRBD2 identical over 8 bases. V lost 1 base, J lost 3 bases, and 1 base stayed unmatched. This CDR3 is 15 amino acids long. Germline CDR1 LGHNA, CDR2 YNFKEQ. The DNA for the CDR3 is TGTGCCAGCAGCCAAGGACTAGCGTACACCGGGGAGCTGTTTTTT. Amino acids: CASSQGLAYTGELFF.

This chain joins TRBV19 and TRBJ2-1, with TRBD2 matching over 9 bases. This CDR3 has 15 residues. The V and J ends lost 5 bases and 6 bases, in that order; junction bases with no gene match: 8. The V gene's germline CDR1 is LNHDA and CDR2 SQIVND (reference sequence). CDR3 protein: CASSFLTSGGNEQFF. DNA for the CDR3: TGTGCCAGTAGTTTCTTGACTAGCGGCGGCAATGAGCAGTTCTTC.

This clone was recorded only once. The chain couples TRBV28 to TRBJ1-2; D unresolved. The V end was cut by 0 bases, the J end by 8 bases, with 10 bases between. The CDR3 loop spans 13 amino acids. Germline V gene data show CDR1 as MDHEN and CDR2 as SYDVKM. For the CDR3, the DNA is TGTGCCAGCAGTTTATGGGCCCCCCAAGGCTACACCTTC. The encoded protein is CASSLWAPQGYTF.

The rearrangement uses TRBV5-6 and TRBJ1-5, with D possibly matching TRBD1 (5 bases). The germline CDR1 and CDR2 sequences are SGHDT and YYEEEE. V was pared by 4 bases and J by 0 bases, with 14 bases between. The CDR3 runs 16 residues. CDR3 in amino acids: CASSDYQGNSNQPQHF. CDR3 nucleotide sequence: TGTGCCAGCAGCGATTATCAGGGTAATAGCAATCAGCCCCAGCATTTT.

The chain links TRBV2 to TRBJ1-3; 7 nucleotides agree with TRBD1. Trimming at V came to 8 bases and at J to 0 bases, leaving 1 base not matched to a gene. Germline CDR1 SNHLY, CDR2 FYNNEI. The CDR3 spans 13 residues. CDR3 residues: CASAGGSGNTIYF. CDR3 nucleotides: TGTGCCAGCGCAGGGGGCTCTGGAAACACCATATATTTT.

The CDR3 bases are TGTGCCAGCAGCAACCGGGGACTAGCCGGGGAGACCCAGTACTTC. It translates to CASSNRGLAGETQYF. The chain employs TRBV7-8 and TRBJ2-5; 9 bases are a match to TRBD2. The length of the CDR3 is 15 residues. Per germline, CDR1 SGHVS and CDR2 FQNEAQ. Unmatched junction bases numbered 9, after V lost 5 bases and J lost 5 bases. The full variable domain, completed using reference TRBV7-8 and TRBJ2-5, is GAGVSQSPRYKVAKRGQDVALRCDPISGHVSLFWYQQALGQGPEFLTYFQNEAQLDKSGLPSDRFFAERPEGSVSTLKIQRTQQEDSAVYLCASSNRGLAGETQYFGPGTRLLVL.

This clone was counted a single time. This chain links TRBV6-1 with TRBJ1-2; 7 bases match TRBD1. Germline-derived CDR1 and CDR2 are MNHNS and SASEGT. V was clipped by 1 base and J by 4 bases; unmatched bases: 6. The CDR3 loop spans 15 amino acids. CDR3 protein: CASSEVLGGVYGYTF. CDR3 DNA sequence: TGTGCCAGCAGTGAAGTTTTAGGGGGCGTCTATGGCTACACCTTC.

In its sample, this clone was seen once. The CDR3 DNA sequence: TGTGCCAGCAGTAACCGGGAGCCCTCTGGTTACACCTTC. Its protein product is CASSNREPSGYTF. The chain combines TRBV2 with TRBJ1-2, with D unclear. V lost 5 bases, J lost 11 bases, and 18 bases lay in between. This CDR3 has 13 amino acids. Germline V lookup: CDR1 SNHLY, CDR2 FYNNEI.

This clone was detected once. The chain uses TRBV29-1 and TRBJ1-5; TRBD1 agrees at 7 bases. There are 13 residues in the CDR3. Germline V gene lookup returns CDR1 SQVTM and CDR2 ANQGSEA. J lost 5 bases, V lost 4 bases, and 5 bases had no gene match. The CDR3 loop is CSVGLGGDQPQHF. The CDR3 nucleotides read TGCAGCGTTGGTCTAGGGGGCGATCAGCCCCAGCATTTT.

V is TRBV5-1 and J is TRBJ2-3; 8 bases align to TRBD1. Trimming cost V 1 base and J 2 bases; bases outside gene matches: 9. Germline-derived CDR1 and CDR2 are SGHRS and YFSETQ. The length of the CDR3 is 17 residues. CDR3 sequence: CASSLIAGGLITDTQYF. Written as DNA, the CDR3 is TGCGCCAGCAGCTTGATTGCAGGGGGCCTTATCACAGATACGCAGTATTTT.

CDR3 sequence (DNA): TGCACCAGCAGCCAAGATCGGAGGGAAAAACTGTTTTTT. Protein sequence: CTSSQDRREKLFF. The chain couples TRBV1 to TRBJ1-4. TRBV1 is classified as a pseudogene. The CDR3 sequence is 13 residues long.

The chain couples TRBV7-9 to TRBJ2-5, with D unresolved. V lost 1 base and J 4 bases, leaving 7 bases between the germline ends. Germline CDR1 SEHNR, CDR2 FQNEAQ (reference sequence). The CDR3 runs to 13 residues. The CDR3 is CASSLGWSETQYF. The CDR3, as DNA: TGTGCCAGCAGCTTAGGGTGGTCAGAGACCCAGTACTTC.

J is TRBJ2-7 and V is TRBV11-1, with 8 bases matching TRBD1. This CDR3 has 14 residues. Germline CDR1 and CDR2: SGHAT and FQDESV (reference sequence). With V trimmed by 5 bases and J by 6 bases, 9 bases remained unmatched. The CDR3 bases are TGTGCCAGCAGCCAGGACAGGGCTTTCATCGAGCAGTACTTC. It specifies CASSQDRAFIEQYF.

The chain recombines TRBV6-1 with TRBJ1-1, with 8 nucleotides matching TRBD1. The CDR3 contains 14 residues. Germline loops: CDR1 MNHNS, CDR2 SASEGT. V was clipped by 5 bases and J by 5 bases; unmatched bases: 7. This CDR3 reads CASSRTGLETEAFF. For the CDR3, the DNA is TGTGCCAGCAGTAGGACAGGGTTAGAGACTGAAGCTTTCTTT.

The chain employs TRBV9 and TRBJ1-2, with TRBD1 matching over 7 bases. The germline V gene encodes CDR1 SGDLS and CDR2 YYNGEE. V shed 0 bases, J shed 2 bases, and the junction held 1 base outside the gene matches. The CDR3 has 14 amino acids. The CDR3 DNA follows: TGTGCCAGCAGCGTAGGGGGACAGAACTATGGCTACACCTTC. This gives the protein CASSVGGQNYGYTF.

The chain links TRBV20-1 to TRBJ2-3, with D perhaps given as TRBD1 or TRBD2 (5 bases each). The germline V gene encodes CDR1 DFQATT and CDR2 SNEGSKA (reference sequence). There are 11 residues in the CDR3. Trimming took off 0 bases at V and 10 bases at J, with 8 bases between the two ends. CDR3 amino acids: CSARDQGAQYF. The CDR3 DNA reads as TGCAGTGCTAGAGATCAGGGAGCGCAGTATTTT.

A word on this clone: Other DNA sequences in the sample encode the same CDR3. The rearrangement joins TRBV7-2 to TRBJ2-5; TRBD1 aligns across 10 bases. This CDR3 contains 16 residues. From germline, CDR1 is SGHTA and CDR2 FQGNSA. V trimming: 0 bases; J trimming: 3 bases; junction bases outside the gene matches: 4. CDR3 in amino acids: CASSLARTGGEETQYF. The CDR3 DNA follows: TGTGCCAGCAGCTTAGCAAGGACAGGGGGGGAAGAGACCCAGTACTTC.

The genes are TRBV30 and TRBJ1-2, with TRBD1 as a possible D gene (5 bases). Trimming removed 2 bases at V and 9 bases at J, with 25 bases between. This CDR3 is 16 amino acids long. Germline loops: CDR1 GTSNPN, CDR2 SVGIG (reference sequence). CDR3 protein: CAWSHTRTGDPLRYTF. The CDR3 bases are TGTGCCTGGAGTCATACTCGGACGGGGGATCCTCTTCGCTACACCTTC.